This T cell receptor beta chain emerged from a study of blood T cell repertoires in COVID-19. This CDR3 has 16 residues. Authors' data handling: Nucleated cell counts were estimated from reference gene primer amplification. Data came from immunoSEQ multiplex PCR; TCRdb stores just in-frame clones and leaves some out. The V and J calls and clone size come from that table; D and trimming were worked out from the DNA. The repertoire holds some 290,000 clones, with 85% to 95% as singletons. Those enrolled, adults aged about 18 to 89 years, came from about two dozen US areas. Assignments of participants to cohorts depended upon their own reported clinical history.

The sample taken for sequencing was PBMCs or T cells enriched from blood (not recorded which). This clonotype was obtained from a woman in her thirties who had been exposed to COVID-19. This chain uses TRBV21-1 with TRBJ2-7; TRBD2, the D gene given by the table, was not confirmed from the DNA. TRBV21-1 is a listed pseudogene. The DNA of the CDR3 is TGTGCCAGCAGCAAAGGAAACTGGGTGGCGGTCTACGAGCAGTACTTC. This codes for CASSKGNWVAVYEQYF.